The sequence of this TCR beta chain was determined in a study of blood T cells in healthy people across ages. Study-level information: Template switching caught about one barcoded beta molecule for each two T cells. Whole-study results and caveats: In the absence of known donor CMV status, changes in expanded clonotypes were possibly confounded.

The individuals who served as donors were healthy Caucasians living in Russia, aged roughly 6 to 90. Each individual donor underwent a draw of approximately 10 milliliters of peripheral blood. Combining a sample-barcoded 5' primer with a J-beta primer mix, a second PCR ran for roughly 7 to 11 cycles. TCRdb redid the calling of the 5' RACE reads with MiXCR, one entry per CDR3 protein. The sample has roughly 800,000 distinct CDR3 sequences, 55% to 75% seen once. In the case of this clonotype: Its antigen is unidentified.

The CDR3 is made up of 13 amino acids. Germline CDR1 SEHNR, CDR2 FQNEAQ (reference sequence). V lost 6 bases and J 5 bases, leaving 13 bases between the germline ends. V and J are TRBV7-9 and TRBJ1-1, with TRBD1 as a possible D gene (5 bases). The specimen was blood. The sequence was collected from a man under 40 in good health. DNA of the CDR3: TGTGCCAGCAGTCGGGTTGGGGGGACTGAAGCTTTCTTT. It encodes CASSRVGGTEAFF. Together with reference TRBV7-9 and TRBJ1-1, the CDR3 gives the full variable domain: DTGVSQNPRHKITKRGQNVTFRCDPISEHNRLYWYRQTLGQGPEFLTYFQNEAQLEKSRLLSDRFSAERPKGSFSTLEIQRTEQGDSAMYLCASSRVGGTEAFFGQGTRLTVV.